This TCR beta chain came from a study of blood T cells in healthy people across ages. On this clonotype itself: Its antigen is as yet unknown.

Primed by a sample-barcoded 5' primer and a J-beta primer mix, a second PCR proceeded for about 7 to 12 cycles. Tags on each cDNA molecule came from a template-switch adaptor with 12 random nucleotides. Researchers report that each sample yielded at least 2.5 million CDR3-containing paired-end reads. TCRdb re-derived calls from the 5' RACE reads in MiXCR, one entry per CDR3 protein. Of approximately 780,000 distinct CDR3 sequences listed, roughly 25% were seen once; the top ten hold over 2.5%. The germline CDR1 and CDR2 sequences are SGHVS and FQNEAQ. With 5 bases removed from V and 6 bases from J, the gap between germline ends came to 19 bases. The CDR3 consists of 16 residues. Study results and caveats: Donor CMV infection status was unknown, possibly confounding age-related changes in expanded clonotypes.

This same sample was also taken into another study, of T cells of mothers and their children. That report notes: Among related mother-child pairs, overlap was slightly higher than in unrelated pairs, though not significantly.

The receptor was derived from a boy younger than 18 in good health. Sequencing used blood. The V call is TRBV7-8, the J call TRBJ2-2; tentatively, D is TRBD2 (7 bases). The CDR3 protein is CASSALGGAVAGELFF. The CDR3 DNA reads TGTGCCAGCAGCGCCCTAGGGGGGGCGGTCGCCGGGGAGCTGTTTTTT.